What follows describes a single T cell receptor beta chain. Its target is unknown. The junction had 7 bases not matched to a gene; V was cut back by 2 bases and J by 5 bases. Germline assignment: CDR1 MNHEY and CDR2 SMNVEV (reference sequence). CDR3 length: 15 amino acids. The entry originates in a study of OX40 agonist ivuxolimab in advanced cancers. Cycle 7 day 1, cycle 4 day 1, and baseline were the timepoints at which blood was sampled. Overall study results and limits: CD4+ and CD8+ blood T cells expanded clonally by week 6 at 0.1 to 3.0 mg/kg. In CD8+ T cells, expanded clones were on average more numerous than in CD4+. Among the lowest levels of clonal expansion were found in partial responders at 0.1-3.0 mg/kg.

Clones were sequenced by immunoSEQ multiplex PCR, and TCRdb holds only the in-frame ones, with some missing. The profile shows roughly 19,000 clones, around 80% of them singletons. Specimen: CD4+ or CD8+ T cells sorted from blood, collected in a trial of the OX40 agonist ivuxolimab. The origin of this receptor is an adult with an advanced solid tumor such as melanoma, head and neck, liver or kidney cancer. The gene calls are TRBV27 and TRBJ2-5, with 8 bases fitting TRBD2. CDR3 protein: CASSLTGLVWETQYF. The CDR3 coding sequence is TGTGCCAGCAGTTTAACGGGACTAGTTTGGGAGACCCAGTACTTC.